This TCR beta chain derives from a study of blood T cell repertoires in COVID-19. In the study overall: Italy, Spain and the United States were the sources of the convalescent and acute COVID-19 samples.

Produced via immunoSEQ multiplex PCR; TCRdb's table is partial and in-frame only. In the table there are a few hundred thousand clones, 80% to 90% of which are singletons. The germline V gene has CDR1 DFQATT and CDR2 SNEGSKA (reference sequence). The CDR3 consists of 15 residues. The V and J ends lost 3 bases and 1 base respectively, with 12 bases between them. Sequenced sample: peripheral blood. The sequence was obtained from a woman between 45 and 65 years old with acute or convalescent COVID-19. The chain couples TRBV20-1 to TRBJ2-2; D is undetermined. CDR3: CSASTVGQNTGELFF. CDR3 in DNA: TGCAGTGCTAGTACAGTAGGCCAGAACACCGGGGAGCTGTTTTTT.